Reported below is one TCR beta chain. At one boundary the junction diverges from the germline segment, which might be a read error. Unique molecular identifiers were incorporated during preparation of the TCRbeta library. From the PCR reads, TCRdb called clonotypes with MiXCR, one entry per CDR3 protein. The repertoire consists of 250,000 to 350,000 distinct CDR3 sequences, with about a tenth occurring once and the leading ten covering around 10%. These data belong to a study of T-cell reconstitution after alpha-beta-depleted transplantation in children. This CDR3 comprises 14 residues. The J gene is TRBJ2-2, the V gene TRBV12-3 or TRBV12-4, with 8 nucleotides matching TRBD2. The sequencing used PBMCs from the stem cell graft donor, collected from the stem cell graft. The clonotype comes from a human donor who donated a stem cell graft to a child with SCID. CDR3 DNA sequence: TGTGCCAGCCAGACTAGCGTGAACACCAGGGAGCTGTTTTTT. Its protein is CASQTSVNTRELFF.